This T cell receptor (beta chain) was profiled in a study of OX40 agonist ivuxolimab in advanced cancers. Study background: Prior anti-PD-1, anti-PD-L1 or anti-CTLA-4 therapy did not bar entry, and about 38% had some. Partial response was recorded in three patients: one hepatocellular carcinoma and two cutaneous melanoma cases.

Generated by immunoSEQ multiplex PCR, the TCRdb table keeps only in-frame clones and is missing some. The repertoire consists of 61,000 or so clones, with roughly 86% occurring once and the leading ten covering approximately 1.3%. The sequence came from an adult with an advanced solid tumor such as melanoma, head and neck, liver or kidney cancer. The specimen was CD4+ or CD8+ T cells sorted from blood, collected in a trial of the OX40 agonist ivuxolimab.

DNA for the CDR3: TGTGCCAGTCACCGGGACAGCCGCTCCTACGAGCAGTACTTC. Translating it yields CASHRDSRSYEQYF. The chain combines TRBV2 with TRBJ2-7; 7 nucleotides align to TRBD1. Trimming removed 9 bases from V and 0 bases from J; junction bases left unmatched: 8. The CDR3 contains 14 residues. The V gene's germline CDR1 is SNHLY and CDR2 FYNNEI.